The clone carrying this T cell receptor (beta chain) has a handful of counts. Its antigen is unknown. The authors made TCR cDNA by 5'RACE template switching, adding a universal primer site and UMIs. TCRdb re-called the 5' RACE reads with MiXCR, one entry per CDR3 protein. The sample contains 500,000 to 650,000 distinct CDR3 sequences, about a sixth of which appear only once. This entry comes from a study of T cells after yellow fever vaccination. The study's findings and limits: The study re-detected most primary-vaccination clones after the booster (nearly 97% CD4, around 89% CD8). The bulk population could contribute abundant contaminating clonotypes to FACS-sorted repertoires.

The sample here was PBMCs, taken 4 to 5 days after the first yellow fever vaccination. This sequence was found in a man aged 18 to 30 who received the YFV17D yellow fever vaccine.

The CDR3: CASSQDRFSQQETQYF. DNA of the CDR3: TGCGCCAGCAGCCAAGATCGTTTTTCCCAGCAAGAGACCCAGTACTTC. This chain connects TRBV4-3 to TRBJ2-5; D not certain. The V and J ends lost 0 bases and 2 bases respectively, with 13 bases between them. Germline V gene sequence: CDR1 LGHNA, CDR2 YSLEER. CDR3 length: 16 amino acids.